This TCR beta chain was found in a study of blood T cell repertoires in COVID-19. Under the authors' procedure: Nucleated cell number was recorded as an estimate derived from reference gene primer amplification. The data were produced by immunoSEQ multiplex PCR, yet TCRdb's version contains in-frame clones alone and is incomplete. Clonal size and the V and J genes are those of that table, whereas D and trimming came from the DNA. The sample yields 60,000 to 75,000 clones, over 60% seen once. This CDR3 is built from 14 residues. Per germline, CDR1 ENHRY and CDR2 SYGVKD. V shed 7 bases, J shed 0 bases, and the junction held 4 bases outside the gene matches.

Sequences were obtained from peripheral blood. This receptor was identified in a woman aged 50 to 60 with active or convalescent COVID-19. The chain is built from TRBV10-3 and TRBJ1-1; the match to TRBD1 covers 8 bases. As DNA, the CDR3 is TGTGCCATCACCAGACAGGGGCTGAACACTGAAGCTTTCTTT. Its translation is CAITRQGLNTEAFF.